This T cell receptor beta chain comes out of a study of blood T cells in healthy people across ages (dated by TCRdb to between 2014 and 2017). With respect to the entire study: In model experiments, template switching captured roughly one uniquely barcoded TCR beta cDNA molecule for every two T cells. Age-related changes in TCR beta repertoire diversity were measured in the study by deep sequencing normalized with unique cDNA molecular identifiers. The donors were divided into four age groups: young (average around 16 years), middle-aged (about 39), aged (approximately 62) and long-lived (roughly 82). The study analyzed two additional independent replicas of 1 million unique cDNA reads from the same blood draw for two donors, one aged 18 to 30 and one aged 80 or older.

Comment on this clonotype: Its antigen is still unknown. It has no much larger one-base neighbor in the sample; base qualities were not kept.

Beyond this particular receptor, the publication reports: Conclusive comparison of naive and antigen-experienced compartments was prevented by the profiling of bulk unsorted PBMCs. There was a strong correlation between observed TCR beta diversity and the percentage of naive T cells measured by flow cytometry. As age increased, observed TCR beta diversity per million T cells dropped in a roughly linear way, and a significant reduction was already evident by age 40. Compared with the aged group, the long-lived group had more naive CD4+ T cells, fewer expanded clones and increased TCR diversity, suggesting age selection. Total diversity estimates from one million sequenced T cells were considered lower bounds and underestimates. The CMV infection status of donors was not known, potentially confounding age-related changes in expanded clonotypes.

The germline V gene yields KGHSH for CDR1 and LQKENI for CDR2. Relative to germline, V is 3 bases shorter and J is 1 base shorter, with 18 bases between their ends. The CDR3 spans 17 residues, from the cysteine through the phenylalanine. Only the CDR3 part of the read is kept: 51 bases, read in frame from the first base. The donors were 40 or so Caucasian individuals from Russia, aged roughly 6 to 100 years, who were systemically healthy. Each donor gave about 9.2 milliliters of peripheral blood, drawn into EDTA-treated Vacutainer tubes. Ficoll-Paque density-gradient centrifugation was used to isolate PBMCs, with at least 7 million per sample. Total RNA was extracted from PBMCs with Trizol reagent, with at least 6 micrograms obtained per sample. Naive CD45RAhigh/CD27high T cell percentages were measured by flow cytometry on a PBMC aliquot from every donor. Library construction relied on 5' RACE. Sequencing used an Illumina HiSeq 2500. A second PCR of about 6 to 11 cycles was run with a J-beta primer mix and a sample-barcoded 5' primer. Each TCR beta cDNA molecule received a unique molecular identifier from a template-switch 5' adaptor carrying 12 random nucleotides. Each sample yielded at least 2.5 million CDR3-containing paired-end reads. The Mint cDNA synthesis kit, primed by a TRBC-specific oligonucleotide, was used to synthesize first-strand cDNA from all RNA. Following uracil-DNA glycosylase treatment, all cDNA underwent a first 18-cycle PCR with the universal primers M1SS and BC2_uni_R. Per the authors' processing: For normalization, 1 million high-quality reads were randomly selected from each sample, with every read carrying a distinct molecular identifier. Instead of being binned into consensus sequences, reads that shared molecular identifiers were thrown out. MiTCR, with a Q25 quality threshold and the strictest error-elimination algorithm, was used for CDR3 identification, clonotype clustering and error correction. A nonparametric unseen species model with Euler transformation was used to estimate a lower bound on total TCR beta diversity. Using fastp at Q25 and MiXCR, TCRdb reprocessed the public reads and kept productive beta chains. Records with the same CDR3 protein are collapsed into one entry carrying the most frequent genes and DNA. For this entry, the V and J calls and clone size follow TCRdb and not the study's own pipeline. The sample table lists nearly 800,000 distinct CDR3 sequences, just under 25% of them with a count of one. In total, the top ten clones hold approximately 3.7% of the sample.

Another study also made use of these data, one on T cells of mothers and their children. As that second study puts it: Donors were nine systemically healthy Caucasian individuals: three mothers and their six children. cDNA synthesis used all of the extracted RNA, with around 1.5 ug of RNA in each 15 ul reaction. Sample barcodes and 2-4 random nucleotides were added via the M1S primer in the second PCR. Each mother yielded over 8.5 million TCR beta CDR3 reads and each child 2.5 million to 3 million reads. In both related and unrelated pairs, thymic selection shapes the output of TCR recombination in a similar way, with inherited differences having only a minor effect. Normalized repertoire overlap was always slightly but never significantly higher in related than unrelated mother-child pairs. With a sensitivity of about 100 clones per million clonotypes, no persistent microchimeric T cell clones were detected. The study used deep NGS to compare TCR beta repertoires of mothers and children, seeking features distinguishing related mother-child pairs from unrelated individuals. The mean age was approximately 41 +/- 4 years for the mothers and approximately 11 +/- 4 years for the children. After adapters were ligated using NEBNext reagents, the libraries underwent 100+100 nt paired-end sequencing on an Illumina HiSeq 2000. To prevent cross-contamination, the mother and child libraries were prepared one month apart and sequenced in separate runs. For each donor, between about 450,000 and 2,300,000 distinct TCR beta clonotypes were identified. Naive TCR beta clonotypes were estimated from low-frequency clonotypes matched to each donor's FACS-determined naive share, without sorting.

Here the chain combines TRBV18 and TRBJ2-5; the D gene assignment is ambiguous. Sequencing was done on a sample of blood. The receptor was isolated from a boy between 5 and 17 years old in good health. The bases read TGTGCCAGCTCACCCGCGTCGCTATGGGGAACCCAAGAGACCCAGTACTTC. It specifies CASSPASLWGTQETQYF.